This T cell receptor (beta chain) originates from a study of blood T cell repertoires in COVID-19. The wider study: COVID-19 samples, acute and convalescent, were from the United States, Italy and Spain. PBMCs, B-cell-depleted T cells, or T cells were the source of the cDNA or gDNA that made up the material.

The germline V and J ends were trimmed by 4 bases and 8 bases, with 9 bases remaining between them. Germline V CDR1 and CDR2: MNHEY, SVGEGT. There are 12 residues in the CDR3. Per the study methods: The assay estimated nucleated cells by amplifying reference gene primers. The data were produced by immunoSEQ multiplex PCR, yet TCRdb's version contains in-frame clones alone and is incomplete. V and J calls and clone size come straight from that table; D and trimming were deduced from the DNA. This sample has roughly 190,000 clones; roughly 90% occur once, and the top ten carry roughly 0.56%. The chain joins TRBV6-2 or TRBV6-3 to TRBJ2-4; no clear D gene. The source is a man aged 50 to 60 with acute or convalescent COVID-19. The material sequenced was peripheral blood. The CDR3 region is CASSLTYDIQYF. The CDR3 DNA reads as TGTGCCAGCAGTTTAACATATGACATTCAGTACTTC.